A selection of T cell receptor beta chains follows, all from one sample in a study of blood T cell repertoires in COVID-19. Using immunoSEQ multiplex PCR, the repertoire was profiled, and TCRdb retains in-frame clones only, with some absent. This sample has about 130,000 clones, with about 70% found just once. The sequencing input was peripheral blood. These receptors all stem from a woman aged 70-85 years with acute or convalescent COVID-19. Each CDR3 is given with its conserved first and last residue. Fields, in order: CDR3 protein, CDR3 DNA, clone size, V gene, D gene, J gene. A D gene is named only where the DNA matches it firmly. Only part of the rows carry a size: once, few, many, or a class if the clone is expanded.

CASGFVAGGPTGELFF,TGTGCTAGTGGTTTTGTAGCGGGGGGGCCCACCGGGGAGCTGTTTTTT,-,TRBV12-5,TRBD2,TRBJ2-2
CASSTGTGGYNEQFF,TGTGCCAGTAGCACCGGGACAGGGGGCTACAATGAGCAGTTCTTC,-,TRBV19,TRBD1,TRBJ2-1
CASSSPRGMGYNSPLHF,TGTGCCAGCAGTTCCCCCCGGGGGATGGGGTATAATTCACCCCTCCACTTT,-,TRBV27,-,TRBJ1-6
CASSVNGYTEAFF,TGTGCCAGCAGTGTAAACGGTTACACTGAAGCTTTCTTT,-,TRBV2,-,TRBJ1-1
CASSEGQGAYGYTF,TGTGCCAGCAGTGAGGGACAGGGGGCCTATGGCTACACCTTC,-,TRBV7-9,TRBD1,TRBJ1-2
CASSTQGGRSNQPQHF,TGTGCCAGTAGTACCCAAGGGGGTAGGAGCAATCAGCCCCAGCATTTT,few,TRBV19,-,TRBJ1-5
CASREGGYGYTF,TGTGCCTCTCGTGAGGGAGGCTATGGCTACACCTTC,many,TRBV5-6,-,TRBJ1-2
CASSLVPVEETQYF,TGTGCCAGCAGCTTGGTACCGGTGGAGGAGACCCAGTACTTC,once,TRBV11-2,-,TRBJ2-5
CASWGGREGRFYEQYF,TGTGCCAGCTGGGGGGGAAGGGAGGGACGATTCTACGAGCAGTACTTC,once,TRBV3-1/TRBV3-2,TRBD2,TRBJ2-7
CASKSHQANEKLFF,TGTGCCAGCAAATCACACCAAGCTAATGAAAAACTGTTTTTT,-,TRBV6-5,-,TRBJ1-4
CASRNLRRGRVRFFF,TGTGCCAGCAGAAATCTCCGCAGGGGGCGGGTCCGCTTTTTCTTT,-,TRBV6-5,TRBD1,TRBJ1-1
CASSGGANTGELFF,TGTGCCTCAAGCGGGGGGGCGAACACCGGGGAGCTGTTTTTT,few,TRBV6-5,TRBD2,TRBJ2-2
CASSFGQGRGGYGYTF,TGTGCCAGCAGTTTTGGACAGGGAAGGGGCGGCTATGGCTACACCTTC,-,TRBV6-5,TRBD1,TRBJ1-2
CASSRLAGKIYEQYF,TGTGCCAGCAGTCGACTAGCGGGGAAAATCTACGAGCAGTACTTC,-,TRBV5-6,TRBD2,TRBJ2-7
CASSPGTSGSSYF,TGTGCCAGCAGCCCCGGGACTAGCGGGAGTAGTTACTTC,once,TRBV11-2,TRBD2,TRBJ2-5
CASSWNRGTEAFF,TGTGCCAGCAGTTGGAACAGAGGGACTGAAGCTTTCTTT,-,TRBV6-5,-,TRBJ1-1
CAWSTDIWSYEQYF,TGTGCCTGGAGTACGGACATATGGTCCTACGAGCAGTACTTC,-,TRBV30,-,TRBJ2-7
CATRAGGLTGELFF,TGTGCCACCCGGGCGGGAGGGCTGACCGGGGAGCTGTTTTTT,-,TRBV24-1,TRBD2,TRBJ2-2
CAWSSWGSGSLAYEQYF,TGTGCCTGGAGTTCCTGGGGGAGCGGGAGTCTAGCCTACGAGCAGTACTTC,-,TRBV30,TRBD2,TRBJ2-7
CASSQERGISPLHF,TGCGCCAGCAGCCAAGAAAGGGGGATATCACCCCTCCACTTT,-,TRBV4-1,-,TRBJ1-6
CASSLARTGGTGELFF,TGTGCCAGCAGCTTGGCTAGGACAGGGGGGACCGGGGAGCTGTTTTTT,many,TRBV7-8,TRBD1,TRBJ2-2